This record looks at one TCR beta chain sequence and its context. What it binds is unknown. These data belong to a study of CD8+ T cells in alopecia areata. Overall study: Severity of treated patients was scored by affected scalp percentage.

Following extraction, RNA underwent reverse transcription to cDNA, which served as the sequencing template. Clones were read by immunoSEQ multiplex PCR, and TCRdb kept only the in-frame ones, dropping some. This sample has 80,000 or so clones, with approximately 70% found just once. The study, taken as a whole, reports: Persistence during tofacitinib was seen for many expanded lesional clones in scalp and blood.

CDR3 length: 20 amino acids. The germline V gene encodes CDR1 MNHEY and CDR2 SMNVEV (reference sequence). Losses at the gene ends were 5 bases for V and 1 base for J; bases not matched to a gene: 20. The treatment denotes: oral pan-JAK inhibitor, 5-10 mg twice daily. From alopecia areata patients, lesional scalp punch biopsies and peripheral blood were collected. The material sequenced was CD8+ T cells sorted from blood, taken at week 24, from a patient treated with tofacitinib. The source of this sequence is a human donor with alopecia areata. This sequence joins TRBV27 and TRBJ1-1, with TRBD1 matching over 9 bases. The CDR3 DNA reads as TGTGCCAGCAGTACTCAATGGCCGGGACAGGGATCTGTCGGGAACACTGAAGCTTTCTTT. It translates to CASSTQWPGQGSVGNTEAFF.